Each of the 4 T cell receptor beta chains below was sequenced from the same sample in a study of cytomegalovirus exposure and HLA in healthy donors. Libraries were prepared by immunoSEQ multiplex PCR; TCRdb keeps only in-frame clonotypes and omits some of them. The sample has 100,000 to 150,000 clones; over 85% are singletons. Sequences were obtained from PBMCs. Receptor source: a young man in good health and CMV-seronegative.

CDR3 sequence (DNA): TGCGCCAGCAGTGAGGCAGACTATGGCTACACCTTC. This sequence encodes CASSEADYGYTF. The chain joins TRBV10-2 to TRBJ1-2; D gene uncertain. Germline lookup yields CDR1 WSHSY and CDR2 SAAADI. The CDR3 loop spans 12 amino acids. The V end was cut by 2 bases, the J end by 3 bases, with 4 bases between.

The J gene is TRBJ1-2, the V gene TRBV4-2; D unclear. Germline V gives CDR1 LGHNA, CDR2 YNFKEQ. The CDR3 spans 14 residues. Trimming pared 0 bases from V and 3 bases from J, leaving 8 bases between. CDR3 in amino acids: CASSQDQSDYGYTF. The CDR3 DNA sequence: TGTGCCAGCAGCCAAGATCAGTCAGACTATGGCTACACCTTC.

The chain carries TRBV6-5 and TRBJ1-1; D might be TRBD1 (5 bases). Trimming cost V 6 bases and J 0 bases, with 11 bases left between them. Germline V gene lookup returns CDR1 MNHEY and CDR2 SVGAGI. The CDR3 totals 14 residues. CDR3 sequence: CASSEQVLNTEAFF. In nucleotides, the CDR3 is TGTGCCAGCAGCGAACAGGTGCTGAACACTGAAGCTTTCTTT.

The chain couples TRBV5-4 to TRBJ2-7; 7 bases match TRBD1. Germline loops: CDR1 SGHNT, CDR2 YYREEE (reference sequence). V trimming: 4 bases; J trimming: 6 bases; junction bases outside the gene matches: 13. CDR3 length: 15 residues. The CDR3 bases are TGTGCCAGCAGCGTCCGACAGGGCCGAATAGGCGAGCAGTACTTC. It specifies CASSVRQGRIGEQYF.